Below are 25 T cell receptor beta chains sequenced from a single sample in a study of T cells in localized non-small cell lung cancer. Sequencing used immunoSEQ multiplex PCR; TCRdb keeps in-frame clones, though not all of them. The table includes about 20,000 clones, 87% detected once. The input for sequencing was PBMCs, taken before any cancer treatment. The receptors come from a man between 40 and 69 years old with stage II squamous cell lung carcinoma.

This chain connects TRBV9 to TRBJ1-5; possible D gene TRBD1, 5 bases. This CDR3 contains 15 residues. CDR1 SGDLS and CDR2 YYNGEE come from the germline V gene. Trimming pared 0 bases from V and 3 bases from J, leaving 10 bases between. CDR3 coding DNA: TGTGCCAGCAGCGTAGCGGGGGGTAACAATCAGCCCCAGCATTTT. Amino acids: CASSVAGGNNQPQHF.

This clone has more than one count but fewer than ten. The chain combines TRBV30 with TRBJ1-1, with D possibly matching TRBD1 (5 bases). Germline CDR1 and CDR2: GTSNPN and SVGIG (reference sequence). The V and J ends lost 3 bases and 6 bases respectively, with 14 bases between them. This CDR3 spans 13 amino acids. CDR3: CAWRYDGGAEAFF. CDR3 nucleotide sequence: TGTGCCTGGAGATATGACGGGGGGGCTGAAGCTTTCTTT. The entire variable domain, with the rest obtained from reference TRBV30 and TRBJ1-1, is as follows: SQTIHQWPATLVQPVGSPLSLECTVEGTSNPNLYWYRQAAGRGLQLLFYSVGIGQISSEVPQNLSASRPQDRQFILSSKKLLLSDSGFYLCAWRYDGGAEAFFGQGTRLTVV.

The chain employs TRBV20-1 and TRBJ2-3; D is undetermined. Germline values: CDR1 DFQATT, CDR2 SNEGSKA (reference sequence). With 3 bases removed from V and 2 bases from J, the gap between germline ends came to 3 bases. This CDR3 has 11 amino acids. The CDR3 coding sequence is TGCAGTGCTAGGAACACAGATACGCAGTATTTT. This encodes CSARNTDTQYF.

This rearrangement joins TRBV2 to TRBJ2-2; no clear D. The germline V gene has CDR1 SNHLY and CDR2 FYNNEI. V shed 5 bases and J shed 4 bases, with 11 bases lying between them. This CDR3 has 14 amino acids. CDR3 bases: TGTGCCAGCAGTACGGCGAGGAGCACCGGGGAGCTGTTTTTT. This translates into CASSTARSTGELFF.

The V and J genes are TRBV10-3 and TRBJ1-5; tentative D call: TRBD1 (5 bases). This CDR3 is 13 amino acids long. The V end was cut by 6 bases, the J end by 4 bases, with 10 bases between. Germline loops: CDR1 ENHRY, CDR2 SYGVKD. Written as DNA, the CDR3 is TGTGCCATCAGAGGGGACGTAAATCAGCCCCAGCATTTT. This codes for CAIRGDVNQPQHF.

This clone has only one observation. V usage is TRBV5-1 and J usage is TRBJ1-6, with TRBD1 as a possible D gene (5 bases). V was shortened by 3 bases and J by 6 bases, with 10 bases between the two germline ends. Germline loops: CDR1 SGHRS, CDR2 YFSETQ. CDR3 size: 14 residues. CDR3 bases: TGCGCCAGCAGCTCTCAGGGTATTAATTCACCCCTCCACTTT. It yields the protein CASSSQGINSPLHF.

This clone was detected only a few times. The chain is built from TRBV6-5 and TRBJ2-3; D unresolved. The germline V gene has CDR1 MNHEY and CDR2 SVGAGI. V was trimmed by 0 bases and J by 5 bases, leaving 6 bases between them. The CDR3 sequence is 13 residues long. As DNA, the CDR3 is TGTGCCAGCAGTTACTCGAACGTAGATACGCAGTATTTT. Translating it yields CASSYSNVDTQYF.

V is TRBV9 and J is TRBJ2-7; tentative D call: TRBD1 (5 bases). V was cut by 0 bases and J by 7 bases, with 11 bases left in between. The CDR3 contains 13 residues. Germline V gene sequence: CDR1 SGDLS, CDR2 YYNGEE. The CDR3 reads CASSVEPGREQYF. The CDR3 coding sequence is TGTGCCAGCAGCGTAGAACCAGGGCGGGAGCAGTACTTC.

This clone has a handful of counts. This chain joins TRBV7-6 and TRBJ2-7, with unresolved D. The CDR3 length is 12 residues. The germline V and J ends were trimmed by 4 bases and 6 bases, with 10 bases remaining between them. In germline, CDR1 is SGHVS, CDR2 FNYEAQ. The CDR3: CASSSPRGEQYF. The CDR3 coding sequence is TGTGCCAGCAGCTCCCCAAGAGGCGAGCAGTACTTC.

The rearrangement joins TRBV7-7 to TRBJ2-5, with D possibly being TRBD1 or TRBD2 (5 bases each). The germline V and J ends were trimmed by 6 bases and 4 bases, with 12 bases remaining between them. Germline V gene sequence: CDR1 SSHAT, CDR2 FNYEAQ (reference sequence). The CDR3 extends over 13 amino acids. In DNA form, the CDR3 reads TGTGCCAGCAGTGGGACCCCGGGAGAGACCCAGTACTTC. This gives the protein CASSGTPGETQYF.

J is TRBJ2-7 and V is TRBV11-2, with D possibly TRBD1 on 6 matching bases. Trimming stripped 5 bases from V and 4 bases from J, with 15 bases between. The CDR3 has 14 amino acids. Germline-derived CDR1 and CDR2 are SGHAT and FQNNGV. CDR3 amino acids: CASSPSQGQYEQYF. CDR3 sequence (DNA): TGTGCCAGCAGCCCGTCTCAGGGGCAGTACGAGCAGTACTTC.

The rearrangement uses TRBV12-2 and TRBJ2-7. TRBV12-2 is termed a pseudogene. The CDR3 covers 13 residues. The CDR3 region is CASRPGVVYEQYF. The CDR3 DNA sequence: TGTGCAAGTCGCCCTGGGGTGGTTTACGAGCAGTACTTC.

The V and J genes are TRBV28 and TRBJ1-4; 9 nucleotides line up with TRBD1. CDR1 and CDR2 (germline): MDHEN, SYDVKM. After removal of 5 bases from V and 14 bases from J, the junction contained 12 bases not matched to a gene. The CDR3 spans 14 residues. The CDR3 is CASSPRDRAAMLFF. CDR3 nucleotides: TGTGCCAGCAGTCCCCGGGACAGGGCAGCCATGCTGTTTTTT.

CDR3 DNA: TGCGCCAGCAGCTTGGAGAGGGTTCCCGGGGAGCTGTTTTTT. Translated, it gives CASSLERVPGELFF. This sequence joins TRBV5-1 and TRBJ2-2; maybe TRBD2 (5 bases). The CDR3 runs to 14 residues. Trimming removed 0 bases from V and 6 bases from J, with 9 bases in between. Germline values: CDR1 SGHRS, CDR2 YFSETQ.

The chain carries TRBV5-1 and TRBJ2-3, with 15 bases that match TRBD2. V lost 3 bases, J lost 3 bases, and 8 bases stayed unmatched. The CDR3 covers 18 residues. Looked up from germline, CDR1 is SGHRS and CDR2 is YFSETQ. The CDR3, as DNA: TGCGCCAGCAGCTCCGGACTAGCGGGGGGGATTAATACAGATACGCAGTATTTT. This gives the protein CASSSGLAGGINTDTQYF.

V gene TRBV19 combines with J gene TRBJ2-3; D is ambiguous. This CDR3 is 15 amino acids long. Germline loops: CDR1 LNHDA, CDR2 SQIVND (reference sequence). Trimming removed 3 bases from V and 4 bases from J, with 14 bases in between. In nucleotides, the CDR3 is TGTGCCAGTAGTATGGGCTCAGTTCTAGCAGATACGCAGTATTTT. It specifies CASSMGSVLADTQYF.

The rearrangement links TRBV6-4 to TRBJ2-1; 8 nucleotides align to TRBD2. The CDR3 is 14 amino acids. Germline CDR1 is MRHNA and CDR2 is SNTAGT. V gave up 8 bases and J gave up 3 bases; unmatched junction bases: 6. The CDR3 spells CASAPSGYYNEQFF. For the CDR3, the DNA is TGTGCCAGCGCGCCTAGCGGGTACTACAATGAGCAGTTCTTC.

The chain has TRBV7-3 and TRBJ2-2; 7 bases agree with TRBD2. The V gene end was trimmed by 2 bases and the J gene end by 3 bases; junction bases not matched to a gene: 3. CDR1 is SGHTA, CDR2 FQGTGA, per germline. CDR3 length: 15 amino acids. In nucleotides, the CDR3 is TGTGCCAGCAGCTTAGGGGGAGGGGACACCGGGGAGCTGTTTTTT. It codes for CASSLGGGDTGELFF. The entire variable domain, with the rest obtained from reference TRBV7-3 and TRBJ2-2, is as follows: GAGVSQTPSNKVTEKGKYVELRCDPISGHTALYWYRQSLGQGPEFLIYFQGTGAADDSGLPNDRFFAVRPEGSVSTLKIQRTERGDSAVYLCASSLGGGDTGELFFGEGSRLTVL.

The chain has TRBV6-1 and TRBJ1-2, with 7 bases that match TRBD1. The CDR3 is made up of 14 amino acids. V trimming: 2 bases; J trimming: 7 bases; junction bases outside the gene matches: 7. CDR1 and CDR2 from the germline V gene are MNHNS and SASEGT. CDR3 in DNA: TGTGCCAGCAGTGAACTAGGGGGCGCGGGTGGCTACACCTTC. Encoded protein: CASSELGGAGGYTF.

The J gene is TRBJ1-5, the V gene TRBV30; TRBD1 matches at 7 bases. Germline V gene sequence: CDR1 GTSNPN, CDR2 SVGIG (reference sequence). After removal of 2 bases from V and 4 bases from J, the junction contained 11 bases not matched to a gene. This CDR3 contains 16 residues. The CDR3 reads CAWSRKSGQPNQPQHF. CDR3 coding DNA: TGTGCCTGGAGTCGCAAGTCGGGACAGCCGAATCAGCCCCAGCATTTT.

J is TRBJ2-3 and V is TRBV7-6, with D perhaps TRBD2 (5 bases). Per germline, CDR1 SGHVS and CDR2 FNYEAQ. The V gene lost 0 bases and the J gene lost 9 bases, with 10 bases spanning the gap. The CDR3 is 13 residues long. The CDR3 bases are TGTGCCAGCAGCTTAGCGCGAAGGGAGACGCAGTATTTT. Its translation: CASSLARRETQYF.

This sequence joins TRBV20-1 and TRBJ1-2, with D unresolved. V lost 3 bases to trimming and J lost 8 bases, with 10 bases between them. The germline gives CDR1 DFQATT, CDR2 SNEGSKA (reference sequence). CDR3 length equals 11 residues. The CDR3 nucleotides read TGCAGTGCTAGGTCGGGAGAAGGCTACACCTTC. Translated, it gives CSARSGEGYTF.

This clone has just one count. The chain links TRBV4-2 to TRBJ2-3; 10 bases map to TRBD2. The CDR3 extends over 17 amino acids. The V gene's germline CDR1 is LGHNA and CDR2 YNFKEQ. Trimming took 0 bases from V and 6 from J; bases not matched to a gene: 9. The CDR3: CASSQDITAGGPDTQYF. The DNA of the CDR3 is TGTGCCAGCAGCCAAGATATTACAGCGGGAGGGCCCGATACGCAGTATTTT.

The chain has TRBV5-1 and TRBJ2-7; D unresolved. The CDR3 sequence is 14 residues long. Germline assignment: CDR1 SGHRS and CDR2 YFSETQ. V lost 0 bases and J lost 1, with 8 bases in between. The CDR3, as DNA: TGCGCCAGCAGCTTGGAACAGTCGTCCTACGAGCAGTACTTC. Its translation is CASSLEQSSYEQYF.

The rearrangement joins TRBV5-4 to TRBJ2-5; TRBD2 matches 9 bases. Germline trimming cut 4 bases from V and 5 bases from J; bases unmatched to any gene: 3. Germline V lookup: CDR1 SGHNT, CDR2 YYREEE (reference sequence). The CDR3 has 13 amino acids. CDR3 residues: CASSRGLAETQYF. CDR3 bases: TGTGCCAGCAGCCGCGGACTAGCGGAGACCCAGTACTTC.